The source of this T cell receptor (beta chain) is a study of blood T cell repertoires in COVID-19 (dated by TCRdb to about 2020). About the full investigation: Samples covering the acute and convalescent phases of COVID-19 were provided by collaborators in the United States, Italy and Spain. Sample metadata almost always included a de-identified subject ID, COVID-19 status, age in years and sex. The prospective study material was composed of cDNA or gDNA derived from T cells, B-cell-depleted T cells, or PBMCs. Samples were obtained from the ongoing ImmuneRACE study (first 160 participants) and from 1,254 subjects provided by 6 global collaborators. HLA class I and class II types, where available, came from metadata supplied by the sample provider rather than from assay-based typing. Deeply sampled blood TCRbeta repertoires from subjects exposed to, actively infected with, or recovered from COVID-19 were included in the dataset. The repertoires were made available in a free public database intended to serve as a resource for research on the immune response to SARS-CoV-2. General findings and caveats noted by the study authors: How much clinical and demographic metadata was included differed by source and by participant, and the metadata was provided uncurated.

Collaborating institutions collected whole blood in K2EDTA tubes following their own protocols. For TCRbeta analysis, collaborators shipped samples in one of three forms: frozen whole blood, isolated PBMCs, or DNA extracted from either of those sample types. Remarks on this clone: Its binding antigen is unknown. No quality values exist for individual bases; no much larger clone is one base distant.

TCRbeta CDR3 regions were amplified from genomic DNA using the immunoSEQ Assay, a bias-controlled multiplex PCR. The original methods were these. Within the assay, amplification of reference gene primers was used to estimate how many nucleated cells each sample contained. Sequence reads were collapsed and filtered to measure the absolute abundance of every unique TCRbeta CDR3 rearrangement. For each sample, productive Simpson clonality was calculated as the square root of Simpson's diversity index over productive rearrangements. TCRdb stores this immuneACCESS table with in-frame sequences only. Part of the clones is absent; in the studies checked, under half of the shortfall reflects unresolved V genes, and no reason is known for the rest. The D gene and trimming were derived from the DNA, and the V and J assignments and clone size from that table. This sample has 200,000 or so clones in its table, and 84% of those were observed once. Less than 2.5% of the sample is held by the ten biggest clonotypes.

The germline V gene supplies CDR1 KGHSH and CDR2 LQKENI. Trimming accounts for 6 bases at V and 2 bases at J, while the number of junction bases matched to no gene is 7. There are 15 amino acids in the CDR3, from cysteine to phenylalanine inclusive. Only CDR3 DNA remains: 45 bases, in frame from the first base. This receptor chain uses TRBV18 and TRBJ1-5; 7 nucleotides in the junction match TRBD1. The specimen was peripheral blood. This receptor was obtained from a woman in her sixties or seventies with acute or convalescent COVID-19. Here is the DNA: TGTGCCAGCTCTCCTGACAGGGTTGGCAATCAGCCCCAGCATTTT. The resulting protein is CASSPDRVGNQPQHF.